This T cell receptor (beta chain) is from a study of blood T cell repertoires in COVID-19. As for the study in general: Acute and convalescent COVID-19 samples came from the United States, Italy and Spain.

This study enrolled people aged about 18 to 100 from around 26 US geographic areas. Participants' own reports of clinical history determined their cohort assignment. Sequencing used immunoSEQ multiplex PCR; TCRdb keeps in-frame clones, though not all of them. The sample yields about 330,000 clones, approximately 89% seen once. As regards this clone: Other DNA sequences within the sample encode an identical CDR3.

This CDR3 is 11 amino acids long. Deletions cut 7 bases from V and 4 bases from J, with 5 bases between. CDR1 is MNHEY and CDR2 is SVGAGI in the germline V gene. The sample was PBMCs or T cells enriched from blood (not recorded which). The origin of this receptor is a man aged 25-45 years who had recovered from COVID-19. The chain has TRBV6-5 and TRBJ2-1; tentatively, D is TRBD1 (5 bases). Here the CDR3 DNA reads TGTGCCAGCACAGGGTACAATGAGCAGTTCTTC. Translating it yields CASTGYNEQFF.